This TCR beta chain was captured in a study of shared clonotypes between healthy human individuals. The germline V gene has CDR1 SGHNT and CDR2 YYREEE (reference sequence). The CDR3 runs to 13 residues. V was clipped by 2 bases and J by 5 bases, with 7 bases between them. CD4+ cell separation produced CD45RA+ naive and CD45RA-negative memory subsets. The protocol was immunoSEQ multiplex PCR, while the TCRdb copy is restricted to in-frame clones and leaves out a portion. The sample shows around 720,000 clones, about three quarters of them seen only once. The sample was memory CD4+ T cells sorted from blood. Subset defined: CD45RA-negative fraction. The genes are TRBV5-4 and TRBJ2-2, with D possibly TRBD1 on 6 matching bases. The TCR was taken from a woman aged 25 to 39 in good health. CDR3 in amino acids: CASSFTGTGELFF. CDR3 in DNA: TGTGCCAGCAGCTTTACAGGGACCGGGGAGCTGTTTTTT.